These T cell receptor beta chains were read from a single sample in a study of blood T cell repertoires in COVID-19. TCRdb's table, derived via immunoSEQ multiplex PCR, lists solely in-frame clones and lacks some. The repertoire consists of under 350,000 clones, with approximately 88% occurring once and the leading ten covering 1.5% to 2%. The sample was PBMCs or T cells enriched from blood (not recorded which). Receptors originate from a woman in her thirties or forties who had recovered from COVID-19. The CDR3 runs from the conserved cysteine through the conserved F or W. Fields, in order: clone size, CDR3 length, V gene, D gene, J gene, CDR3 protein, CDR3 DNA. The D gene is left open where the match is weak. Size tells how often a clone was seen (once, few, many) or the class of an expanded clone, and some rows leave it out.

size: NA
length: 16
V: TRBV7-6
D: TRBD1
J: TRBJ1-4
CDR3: CASSRGQTVNNEKLFF
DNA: TGTGCCAGCAGCCGGGGACAGACAGTGAATAATGAAAAACTGTTTTTT

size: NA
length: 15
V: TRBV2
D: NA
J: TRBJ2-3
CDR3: CASIRNRASTDTQYF
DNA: TGTGCCAGCATTAGAAACAGGGCTAGCACAGATACGCAGTATTTT

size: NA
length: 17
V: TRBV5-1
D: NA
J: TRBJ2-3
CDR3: CASSSSLGGAGTDTQYF
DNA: TGCGCCAGCAGCTCCTCTCTTGGTGGGGCTGGCACAGATACGCAGTATTTT

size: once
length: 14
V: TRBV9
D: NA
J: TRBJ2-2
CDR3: CASSARVNTGELFF
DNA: TGTGCCAGCAGTGCCCGGGTGAACACCGGGGAGCTGTTTTTT

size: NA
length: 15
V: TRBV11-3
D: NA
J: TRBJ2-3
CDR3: CASSLGATGTDTQYF
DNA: TGTGCCAGCAGCTTAGGGGCGACAGGCACAGATACGCAGTATTTT

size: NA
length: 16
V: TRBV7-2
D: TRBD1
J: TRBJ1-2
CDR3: CASSAQTGSPVYGYTF
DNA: TGTGCCAGCAGCGCACAGACAGGGTCCCCCGTCTATGGCTACACCTTC

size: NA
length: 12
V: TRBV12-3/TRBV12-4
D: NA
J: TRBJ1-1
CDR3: CASSFGGTEAFF
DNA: TGTGCCAGCAGTTTCGGGGGCACTGAAGCTTTCTTT

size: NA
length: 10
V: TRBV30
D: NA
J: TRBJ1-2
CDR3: CAWSLIGYTF
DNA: TGTGCCTGGAGTTTAATTGGCTACACCTTC

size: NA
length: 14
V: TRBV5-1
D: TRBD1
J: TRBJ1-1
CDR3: CASRQGASDTEAFF
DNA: TGCGCCAGCCGACAGGGGGCGTCGGACACTGAAGCTTTCTTT

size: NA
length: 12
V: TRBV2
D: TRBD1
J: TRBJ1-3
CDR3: CASSPTGDTIYF
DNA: TGTGCCAGCAGTCCGACAGGGGACACCATATATTTT